This T cell receptor (beta chain) was sequenced during a study of identifying expanded T cells in peripheral blood. The CDR3 contains 15 residues. Trimming pared 3 bases from V and 3 bases from J, leaving 15 bases between. CDR1 and CDR2 (germline): SEHNR, FQNEAQ (reference sequence). Clones were read by immunoSEQ multiplex PCR, and TCRdb kept only the in-frame ones, dropping some. The repertoire includes 95,000 to 100,000 clones, around 88% of them detected once, and 17% sits in the top ten. This receptor was taken from a person aged 18 to 75 in good health. The sample comprised blood. The gene calls are TRBV7-9 and TRBJ2-7; D is undetermined. The CDR3 reads CASSLSGLPGYEQYF. The CDR3 DNA sequence: TGTGCCAGCAGCTTGAGTGGTCTGCCCGGCTACGAGCAGTACTTC. The full variable domain, in which reference TRBV7-9 and TRBJ2-7 provide the parts outside the CDR3, is DTGVSQNPRHKITKRGQNVTFRCDPISEHNRLYWYRQTLGQGPEFLTYFQNEAQLEKSRLLSDRFSAERPKGSFSTLEIQRTEQGDSAMYLCASSLSGLPGYEQYFGPGTRLTVT.